This T cell receptor (beta chain) was obtained from a study of blood T cell repertoires in COVID-19. On the study more broadly: Researchers got acute and convalescent COVID-19 samples from the United States, Italy and Spain. Sources were T cells, B-cell-depleted T cells, or PBMCs; the material itself was cDNA or gDNA.

Germline CDR1 GTSNPN, CDR2 SVGIG (reference sequence). CDR3 length: 13 residues. The ends were cut back, 5 bases at V and 5 bases at J, with 13 bases in the middle. Authors' methods: Reference gene primer amplification yielded estimated nucleated cell counts. Clones were read by immunoSEQ multiplex PCR, and TCRdb kept only the in-frame ones, dropping some. That table gives V, J and clone size, and the DNA gave D and trimming. The sample contains fewer than 250,000 clones, about four fifths of which appear only once. Sequencing was carried out using peripheral blood. V gene TRBV30 combines with J gene TRBJ1-5, with D maybe TRBD1 (5 bases). This clonotype originated in a woman aged 50 to 65 with active or convalescent COVID-19. In nucleotides, the CDR3 is TGTGCCTGGGCCGCGGGAGGGGATCAGCCCCAGCATTTT. It specifies CAWAAGGDQPQHF.